The clone carrying this TCR beta chain was seen many times. Its antigen is not identified. The data are from a study of T-cell memory formation after mild COVID-19. Study results and caveats: What remained unconfirmed was the SARS-CoV-2 specificity of second-wave clones peaking on day 37. CM and EM subsets held most contracting CD4+ clones; EMRA held CD8+ ones. Later expanders leaned CD4+, whereas day 15 to 85 contracting clones were balanced CD4/CD8.

Looked up from germline, CDR1 is SGHAT and CDR2 is FQNNGV. The CDR3 has 15 amino acids. J gave up 1 base and V 2 bases, and 2 bases lay outside the gene matches. 5'RACE with constant-segment primers yielded barcoded, UMI-tagged TCR alpha and TCR beta cDNA libraries. TCRdb independently ran MiXCR on the 5' RACE reads; one entry per CDR3 protein. The sample includes a few hundred thousand distinct CDR3 sequences, roughly 17% of them seen just once. The source material was PBMCs or a T cell subset sorted from them (not recorded which). This TCR was sampled from a man between 18 and 29 years old who had mild COVID-19 (a few samples of this study predate the infection). Cell type and time point are not known. V gene TRBV11-2 combines with J gene TRBJ2-3; TRBD2 aligns across 8 bases. The CDR3 reads CASSLREGGTDTQYF. DNA of the CDR3: TGTGCCAGCAGCTTACGGGAGGGGGGCACAGATACGCAGTATTTT.